The 31 T cell receptor beta chains below all came from one sample that was sequenced in a study of blood T cell repertoires in COVID-19. The repertoire was sequenced with immunoSEQ multiplex PCR; TCRdb's copy has only in-frame clones and lacks some. Of about 200,000 clones listed, around 80% were seen once; the top ten hold 5.5% to 7%. The sequenced sample consisted of peripheral blood. These receptors originate from a woman aged 70-85 years with acute or convalescent COVID-19.

A single count supports this clone. The rearrangement links TRBV2 to TRBJ1-2, with D tentatively TRBD1 (6 bases). The CDR3 consists of 12 residues. V was clipped by 7 bases and J by 4 bases, with 10 bases between them. Germline loops: CDR1 SNHLY, CDR2 FYNNEI. CDR3 region: CASTQGFYGYTF. CDR3 sequence (DNA): TGTGCCAGCACCCAGGGGTTCTATGGCTACACCTTC.

The V call is TRBV15, the J call TRBJ1-3; D is undetermined. From germline, CDR1 is LNHNV and CDR2 YYDKDF (reference sequence). Trimming shortened V by 4 bases and J by 4 bases, and 8 bases separated the two germline ends. The CDR3 runs 13 residues. CDR3 residues: CATSTRSGNTIYF. The CDR3 DNA is TGTGCCACCAGCACCCGTAGCGGAAACACCATATATTTT.

The chain carries TRBV28 and TRBJ1-2; D remains ambiguous. Trimming shortened V by 6 bases and J by 6 bases, and 11 bases separated the two germline ends. This CDR3 has 12 residues. Germline V gives CDR1 MDHEN, CDR2 SYDVKM. The CDR3 DNA follows: TGTGCCAGCAGCTCTTCTAGAGATGGCTACACCTTC. It codes for CASSSSRDGYTF.

The CDR3 is CSVVWRAPNTGELFF. CDR3 coding DNA: TGCAGCGTTGTTTGGCGGGCCCCGAACACCGGGGAGCTGTTTTTT. The rearrangement joins TRBV29-1 to TRBJ2-2; possibly TRBD2 for D (5 bases). Trimming cost V 4 bases and J 0 bases, with 12 bases left between them. Germline V lookup: CDR1 SQVTM, CDR2 ANQGSEA. The CDR3 has 15 amino acids.

Worth noting for this clone: The same CDR3 can be traced to other DNA sequences in this sample. This sequence joins TRBV2 and TRBJ2-3; 8 nucleotides match TRBD2. The junction had 9 bases not matched to a gene; V was cut back by 9 bases and J by 4 bases. CDR1 SNHLY and CDR2 FYNNEI come from the germline V gene. The CDR3 consists of 14 residues. The CDR3 here is CASTGTSGADTQYF. The CDR3 bases are TGTGCCAGTACCGGGACTAGTGGCGCAGATACGCAGTATTTT.

Here the CDR3 reads CASSATGTSYEQYF. The CDR3 coding sequence is TGTGCCAGTAGTGCCACAGGGACCTCCTACGAGCAGTACTTC. The chain combines TRBV19 with TRBJ2-7; the D gene is possibly TRBD1 (6 bases). V lost 5 bases, J lost 0 bases, and 11 bases lay in between. Germline V gene sequence: CDR1 LNHDA, CDR2 SQIVND (reference sequence). CDR3 length equals 14 residues. The full variable domain, its missing parts supplied by reference TRBV19 and TRBJ2-7, is DGGITQSPKYLFRKEGQNVTLSCEQNLNHDAMYWYRQDPGQGLRLIYYSQIVNDFQKGDIAEGYSVSREKKESFPLTVTSAQKNPTAFYLCASSATGTSYEQYFGPGTRLTVT.

The V and J genes are TRBV11-2 and TRBJ2-2; 10 bases fit TRBD2. Looked up from germline, CDR1 is SGHAT and CDR2 is FQNNGV. Trimming took 5 bases from V and 6 from J; bases not matched to a gene: 9. This CDR3 spans 16 amino acids. This CDR3 is CASSPSSGRAPGELFF. CDR3 nucleotide sequence: TGTGCCAGCAGCCCCTCAAGCGGGAGGGCCCCCGGGGAGCTGTTTTTT.

This clone was counted a few times. This chain uses TRBV27 with TRBJ2-7, with 7 positions matching TRBD2. V shed 2 bases and J 2 bases; nucleotides not matched to a gene: 3. This CDR3 contains 14 residues. Germline V lookup: CDR1 MNHEY, CDR2 SMNVEV (reference sequence). The CDR3 coding sequence is TGTGCCAGCAGTTTAGGGGGAGGGCCCTACGAGCAGTACTTC. Its translation: CASSLGGGPYEQYF.

The chain couples TRBV28 to TRBJ2-7, with D perhaps matching TRBD2 (7 bases). This CDR3 is 13 amino acids long. V was clipped by 6 bases and J by 3 bases, with 12 bases between them. Germline assignment: CDR1 MDHEN and CDR2 SYDVKM. CDR3 loop: CASRGGGRYEQYF. The CDR3 nucleotides are TGTGCCAGCAGGGGCGGGGGCCGCTACGAGCAGTACTTC.

The chain combines TRBV5-1 with TRBJ2-5, with TRBD2 as a possible D gene (6 bases). The V end lost 4 bases, the J end lost 3 bases, and 16 bases lay between the germline ends. The CDR3 extends over 15 amino acids. Germline CDR1 is SGHRS and CDR2 is YFSETQ. The CDR3 DNA sequence: TGCGCCAGCAGCCCCCGGTCGGGCGGGGAAGAGACCCAGTACTTC. Translated, it gives CASSPRSGGEETQYF.

V usage is TRBV29-1 and J usage is TRBJ2-3; 8 nucleotides align to TRBD2. The germline V gene encodes CDR1 SQVTM and CDR2 ANQGSEA. CDR3 size: 13 residues. V gave up 7 bases and J gave up 0 bases; unmatched junction bases: 3. The CDR3 here is CSELAASTDTQYF. As DNA, the CDR3 is TGCAGCGAACTAGCGGCTAGCACAGATACGCAGTATTTT.

This clone was detected a few times. The genes are TRBV5-4 and TRBJ1-1; 10 bases map to TRBD1. V shed 4 bases and J 7 bases; nucleotides not matched to a gene: 7. This CDR3 is built from 14 residues. From germline, CDR1 is SGHNT and CDR2 YYREEE (reference sequence). CDR3 loop: CASSPGTGAGEAFF. The CDR3 DNA follows: TGTGCCAGCAGCCCGGGGACAGGGGCAGGTGAAGCTTTCTTT.

The chain recombines TRBV5-1 with TRBJ2-1, with 7 bases lining up with TRBD2. Germline trimming cut 3 bases from V and 4 bases from J; bases unmatched to any gene: 7. Germline V lookup: CDR1 SGHRS, CDR2 YFSETQ. The CDR3 totals 15 residues. CDR3 in DNA: TGCGCCAGCAGCTCGACTAGCCCATGGTACAATGAGCAGTTCTTC. It codes for CASSSTSPWYNEQFF.

The rearrangement joins TRBV3-1 (or the pseudogene TRBV3-2) to TRBJ2-5; TRBD1 is a possible D gene (5 bases). Between the trimmed V and J ends, which lost 3 bases and 1 base, there was a span of 9 bases. The CDR3 contains 14 residues. Germline V lookup: CDR1 LGHDT, CDR2 YNNKEL (reference sequence). The CDR3 region is CASSQRQIQETQYF. CDR3 DNA: TGTGCCAGCAGCCAGCGACAGATCCAAGAGACCCAGTACTTC.

V is TRBV28 and J is TRBJ1-6; D call uncertain. The V and J ends lost 5 bases and 6 bases respectively, with 11 bases between them. CDR3 length: 14 amino acids. In germline, CDR1 is MDHEN, CDR2 SYDVKM. For the CDR3, the DNA is TGTGCCAGCAGTCCCCCGGGTCTTAATTCACCCCTCCACTTT. Encoded protein: CASSPPGLNSPLHF.

The CDR3 region has the DNA TGTGCCAGCAGCCAAGCCGGGACTAGCGGGAGCAAGACCCAGTACTTC. As protein: CASSQAGTSGSKTQYF. This rearrangement joins TRBV3-1 (or the pseudogene TRBV3-2) to TRBJ2-5, with TRBD2 matching over 14 bases. The CDR3 extends over 16 amino acids. V was pared by 1 base and J by 6 bases, with 4 bases of the junction left unmatched. Germline V gene data show CDR1 as LGHDT and CDR2 as YNNKEL (reference sequence).

V gene TRBV5-1 combines with J gene TRBJ2-2; D possibly corresponds to TRBD1 (5 bases). The V end lost 0 bases, the J end lost 3 bases, and 9 bases lay between the germline ends. Germline lookup yields CDR1 SGHRS and CDR2 YFSETQ. CDR3 length equals 15 residues. DNA for the CDR3: TGCGCCAGCAGCTTGGGGTCAGGGCACACCGGGGAGCTGTTTTTT. Translation gives CASSLGSGHTGELFF.

This clone was picked up a small number of times. The J gene is TRBJ1-1, the V gene TRBV29-1; D unclear. The CDR3 covers 14 residues. V was shortened by 7 bases and J by 4 bases, with 19 bases between the two germline ends. CDR1 is SQVTM, CDR2 ANQGSEA, per germline. For the CDR3, the DNA is TGCAGCGGTAGCTTCGAGGGATACGGCACTGAAGCTTTCTTT. Translated, it gives CSGSFEGYGTEAFF. Together with reference TRBV29-1 and TRBJ1-1, the CDR3 gives the full variable domain: SAVISQKPSRDICQRGTSLTIQCQVDSQVTMMFWYRQQPGQSLTLIATANQGSEATYESGFVIDKFPISRPNLTFSTLTVSNMSPEDSSIYLCSGSFEGYGTEAFFGQGTRLTVV.

CDR3 protein: CASSPLEEAEAFF. CDR3 DNA sequence: TGTGCCAGCAGCCCCCTGGAAGAGGCTGAAGCTTTCTTT. J is TRBJ1-1 and V is TRBV3-1 (or the pseudogene TRBV3-2); D not certain. Trimming cost V 4 bases and J 6 bases, with 12 bases left between them. The CDR3 runs to 13 residues. The V gene's germline CDR1 is LGHDT and CDR2 YNNKEL (reference sequence).

This clone was observed a handful of times. The chain has TRBV5-1 and TRBJ1-1; a weak D match, TRBD1 (5 bases). Germline lookup yields CDR1 SGHRS and CDR2 YFSETQ. CDR3 length: 14 amino acids. Trimming pared 1 base from V and 5 bases from J, leaving 12 bases between. In nucleotides, the CDR3 is TGCGCCAGCAGCTTGTTAGGCGGGGGGACTGAAGCTTTCTTT. Translating gives CASSLLGGGTEAFF.

The V gene is TRBV10-2, the J gene TRBJ1-2; TRBD1 matches at 10 bases. This CDR3 contains 18 residues. V lost 1 base to trimming and J lost 3 bases; unmatched junction nucleotides: 11. Germline lookup yields CDR1 WSHSY and CDR2 SAAADI. CDR3 DNA sequence: TGCGCCAGCAGTGAGTTTTGGGGACAGGGGCTCGTCGACTATGGCTACACCTTC. Amino acid sequence: CASSEFWGQGLVDYGYTF.

V gene TRBV30 combines with J gene TRBJ2-4, with D perhaps matching TRBD1 (6 bases). This CDR3 has 14 amino acids. V was shortened by 1 base and J by 9 bases, with 16 bases between the two germline ends. Germline CDR1 is GTSNPN and CDR2 is SVGIG (reference sequence). The CDR3 DNA follows: TGTGCCTGGAGTGGACATAGGGACAACCCCATTCAGTACTTC. Residues: CAWSGHRDNPIQYF.

The chain is built from TRBV27 and TRBJ1-1; 9 nucleotides agree with TRBD1. V lost 6 bases and J lost 0; bases outside the gene matches: 5. Germline V lookup: CDR1 MNHEY, CDR2 SMNVEV (reference sequence). The CDR3 totals 15 residues. The CDR3: CASSQRDRVNTEAFF. Here the CDR3 DNA reads TGTGCCAGCAGCCAAAGGGACAGGGTGAACACTGAAGCTTTCTTT.

This chain uses TRBV10-3 with TRBJ2-7, with D perhaps TRBD2 (6 bases). Looked up from germline, CDR1 is ENHRY and CDR2 is SYGVKD. This CDR3 spans 20 amino acids. Deletions cut 0 bases from V and 0 bases from J, with 24 bases between. CDR3 bases: TGTGCCATCAGTGAGTCCGGGGGATCGCCGGGGAGCCATAGCTCCTACGAGCAGTACTTC. It encodes CAISESGGSPGSHSSYEQYF.

The V call is TRBV28, the J call TRBJ1-1; D not resolved. This CDR3 has 15 amino acids. CDR1 MDHEN and CDR2 SYDVKM come from the germline V gene. V lost 0 bases and J lost 2, with 10 bases in between. CDR3 in amino acids: CASSLWEDGNTEAFF. CDR3 coding DNA: TGTGCCAGCAGTTTATGGGAGGACGGAAACACTGAAGCTTTCTTT.

This clone was recorded a few times. CDR3 in amino acids: CASSWTGNYYEQYF. As DNA, the CDR3 is TGTGCCAGCAGCTGGACAGGGAATTACTACGAGCAGTACTTC. The rearrangement uses TRBV7-2 and TRBJ2-7; TRBD1 matches 8 bases. The CDR3 is made up of 14 amino acids. CDR1 and CDR2 from the germline V gene are SGHTA and FQGNSA. V shed 4 bases and J 3 bases; nucleotides not matched to a gene: 5.

This chain connects TRBV24-1 to TRBJ2-5; possibly TRBD2 for D (6 bases). Trimming cost V 1 base and J 4 bases, with 12 bases left between them. Looked up from germline, CDR1 is KGHDR and CDR2 is SFDVKD. The CDR3 spans 15 residues. Here the CDR3 reads CATSDLLGGVETQYF. The CDR3 nucleotides read TGTGCCACCAGTGATTTATTAGGAGGGGTAGAGACCCAGTACTTC.

This clone has a handful of counts. J is TRBJ1-2 and V is TRBV10-3; 10 nucleotides align to TRBD1. Germline CDR1 is ENHRY and CDR2 is SYGVKD. The CDR3 consists of 15 residues. J was trimmed by 3 bases and V by 3 bases; bases with no gene match: 4. The CDR3 DNA sequence: TGTGCCATCAGTGACCGCGGACAGGGGGACTATGGCTACACCTTC. This gives the protein CAISDRGQGDYGYTF.

V usage is TRBV5-4 and J usage is TRBJ2-1; 11 nucleotides match TRBD2. Per germline, CDR1 SGHNT and CDR2 YYREEE (reference sequence). Germline trimming cut 3 bases from V and 4 bases from J; bases unmatched to any gene: 6. This CDR3 region has 16 residues. CDR3 in DNA: TGTGCCAGCAGCTCCGGGACTAGCGGCCTTTACAATGAGCAGTTCTTC. As protein: CASSSGTSGLYNEQFF. Based on the CDR3 plus reference TRBV5-4 and TRBJ2-1, the full variable domain is ETGVTQSPTHLIKTRGQQVTLRCSSQSGHNTVSWYQQALGQGPQFIFQYYREEENGRGNFPPRFSGLQFPNYSSELNVNALELDDSALYLCASSSGTSGLYNEQFFGPGTRLTVL.

The chain has TRBV27 and TRBJ2-7; 7 bases are shared with TRBD1. This CDR3 spans 13 amino acids. The germline V gene has CDR1 MNHEY and CDR2 SMNVEV (reference sequence). V shed 4 bases and J 6 bases; nucleotides not matched to a gene: 6. DNA of the CDR3: TGTGCCAGCAGTTCAACAGGGGTCTCCGAGCAGTACTTC. Residues: CASSSTGVSEQYF.

As regards this clone: At the DNA level, this CDR3 is encoded by other sequences in the same sample as well. The rearrangement links TRBV3-1 (or the pseudogene TRBV3-2) to TRBJ2-1, with no clear D. This CDR3 is 12 amino acids long. Between the trimmed V and J ends, which lost 3 bases and 4 bases, there was a span of 4 bases. CDR1 is LGHDT and CDR2 is YNNKEL in the germline V gene (reference sequence). The CDR3 here is CASSQTYNEQFF. CDR3 nucleotide sequence: TGTGCCAGCAGCCAGACTTACAATGAGCAGTTCTTC.